These 11 T cell receptor beta chains came from one sample sequenced in a study of T cell responses to AZD1222 COVID-19 vaccine. Repertoires were generated with immunoSEQ multiplex PCR, while TCRdb's copy carries only in-frame clones and drops some. The table has over 110,000 clones, approximately 92% seen once; the top ten hold roughly 3.1%. The specimen comprised peripheral blood, sampled on day 0 of AZD1222 vaccination. These receptors were taken from an adult in good health.

The chain carries TRBV19 and TRBJ2-7; D remains ambiguous. Trimming took 7 bases from V and 6 from J, leaving 16 bases between them. This CDR3 has 13 residues. The germline V gene encodes CDR1 LNHDA and CDR2 SQIVND (reference sequence). The CDR3 DNA reads TGTGCCAGTACTACCGGAGTGTTCGGCGAGCAGTACTTC. Translation gives CASTTGVFGEQYF.

This chain joins TRBV5-5 and TRBJ2-1, with 9 bases lining up with TRBD2. The germline V gene encodes CDR1 SGHKS and CDR2 YYEKEE (reference sequence). This CDR3 spans 15 amino acids. J was trimmed by 7 bases and V by 1 base; bases with no gene match: 6. The chain's CDR3 is CASSLLAGSWNEQFF. CDR3 DNA sequence: TGTGCCAGCAGCTTGCTAGCGGGGTCTTGGAATGAGCAGTTCTTC.

The chain couples TRBV2 to TRBJ2-2; D is unresolved. Germline V gene lookup returns CDR1 SNHLY and CDR2 FYNNEI. The ends were cut back, 6 bases at V and 0 bases at J, with 11 bases in the middle. This CDR3 comprises 15 residues. Here the CDR3 DNA reads TGTGCCAGCAGACTCTTTGGGCCGAACACCGGGGAGCTGTTTTTT. This gives the protein CASRLFGPNTGELFF.

The chain has TRBV19 and TRBJ2-7; 8 positions agree with TRBD2. J lost 7 bases, V lost 4 bases, and 9 bases had no gene match. The CDR3 has 14 amino acids. Germline CDR1 LNHDA, CDR2 SQIVND (reference sequence). The CDR3 bases are TGTGCCAGTAGTAACCCAGCGGGAGTACGGGAGCAGTACTTC. Translation: CASSNPAGVREQYF.

This clone was seen just once. J is TRBJ2-2 and V is TRBV5-6; D possibly matches TRBD1 or TRBD2 (5 bases each). The CDR3 has 13 amino acids. CDR1 is SGHDT and CDR2 is YYEEEE in the germline V gene. The V and J ends lost 10 bases and 0 bases respectively, with 10 bases between them. This CDR3 reads CAAGGTNTGELFF. The DNA of the CDR3 is TGTGCCGCTGGGGGAACGAACACCGGGGAGCTGTTTTTT.

This clone has a handful of counts. The rearrangement joins TRBV24-1 to TRBJ1-5; no reliable D call. Trimming took 11 bases from V and 1 from J, leaving 11 bases between them. This CDR3 has 13 residues. Germline V gene sequence: CDR1 KGHDR, CDR2 SFDVKD. CDR3 loop: CAIQRSSNQPQHF. The CDR3 region has the DNA TGTGCCATCCAACGGAGCAGCAATCAGCCCCAGCATTTT.

The chain couples TRBV19 to TRBJ1-2; TRBD1 aligns across 8 bases. Germline CDR1 LNHDA, CDR2 SQIVND (reference sequence). With 5 bases clipped from V and 5 bases from J, the junction kept 10 bases outside the gene matches. CDR3 length: 15 amino acids. The CDR3 reads CASSFTDRGKYGYTF. The CDR3 region has the DNA TGTGCCAGTAGTTTCACCGACAGGGGAAAATATGGCTACACCTTC.

The rearrangement links TRBV5-6 to TRBJ2-7, with D possibly being TRBD2 (5 bases). Germline CDR1 and CDR2: SGHDT and YYEEEE. This CDR3 spans 13 amino acids. V lost 3 bases to trimming and J lost 2 bases, with 9 bases between them. The CDR3 protein is CASSSGIAYEQYF. CDR3 bases: TGTGCCAGCAGCTCGGGGATAGCCTACGAGCAGTACTTC.

This chain uses TRBV11-3 with TRBJ2-2, with TRBD1 matching 8 bases. The CDR3 spans 16 residues. Germline V gives CDR1 SGHNT, CDR2 YENEEA. With 4 bases clipped from V and 3 bases from J, the junction kept 7 bases outside the gene matches. The CDR3 bases are TGTGCCAGCAGCTCAGGGGGACAGGCCGACACCGGGGAGCTGTTTTTT. Translation gives CASSSGGQADTGELFF.

This clone was counted a single time. V usage is TRBV29-1 and J usage is TRBJ2-7; D possibly corresponds to TRBD2 (5 bases). The CDR3 is 13 residues long. With 6 bases removed from V and 3 bases from J, the gap between germline ends came to 15 bases. The germline CDR1 and CDR2 sequences are SQVTM and ANQGSEA. The CDR3 nucleotides are TGCAGCGTGCCCATCGGGGATCTCTACGAGCAGTACTTC. Its protein product is CSVPIGDLYEQYF.

The chain joins TRBV6-2 or TRBV6-3 to TRBJ1-2, with 9 bases fitting TRBD1. The V gene's germline CDR1 is MNHEY and CDR2 SVGEGT. This CDR3 contains 14 residues. V was pared by 5 bases and J by 5 bases, with 6 bases of the junction left unmatched. CDR3 nucleotides: TGTGCCAGCAGTCCGGGACAGGGCTTATATGGCTACACCTTC. Translation: CASSPGQGLYGYTF.